A single sample is the source of the 6 T cell receptor beta chains below, sequenced in a study of T cells in localized non-small cell lung cancer. Profiling relied on immunoSEQ multiplex PCR, and the TCRdb table lists in-frame clones only, not all of them. Of about 33,000 clones in the sample, 85% to 90% are singletons; the top ten hold 4% to 4.5%. Sequencing used peripheral blood, obtained before any cancer treatment. The receptors originated from an older male donor with stage III lung adenocarcinoma.

Remarks on this clone: The junction does not match germline at one end; this may be a read error. This rearrangement joins TRBV7-9 to TRBJ1-6; D is undetermined. The germline V gene encodes CDR1 SEHNR and CDR2 FQNEAQ (reference sequence). CDR3 length equals 14 residues. This CDR3 reads CASSPGSDNSALHF. The DNA of the CDR3 is TGTGCCAGCAGCCCGGGTTCTGATAATTCAGCCCTCCACTTT. Full variable domain (remainder filled in from reference TRBV7-9 and TRBJ1-6): DTGVSQNPRHKITKRGQNVTFRCDPISEHNRLYWYRQTLGQGPEFLTYFQNEAQLEKSRLLSDRFSAERPKGSFSTLEIQRTEQGDSAMYLCASSPGSDNSALHFGNGTRLTVT.

The V call is TRBV7-2, the J call TRBJ2-1; D possibly corresponds to TRBD1 (8 bases). V was trimmed by 4 bases and J by 9 bases, leaving 16 bases between them. CDR3 length: 14 residues. CDR1 and CDR2 (germline): SGHTA, FQGNSA. CDR3 in DNA: TGTGCCAGCAGCTCCTTGGACAGGGAGGGTGAGCAGTTCTTC. It encodes CASSSLDREGEQFF.

The chain has TRBV6-6 and TRBJ2-7; the D is unclear. The CDR3 sequence is 16 residues long. The V and J ends lost 3 bases and 0 bases respectively, with 15 bases between them. Germline V lookup: CDR1 MNHNY, CDR2 SVGAGI (reference sequence). The CDR3 region is CASSYGGRTSSYEQYF. The CDR3 DNA is TGTGCCAGCAGTTATGGTGGCAGGACCAGCTCCTACGAGCAGTACTTC.

This clone is a singleton in its sample. The chain combines TRBV4-2 with TRBJ1-2, with 8 positions matching TRBD1. The V gene's germline CDR1 is LGHNA and CDR2 YNFKEQ. V was pared by 0 bases and J by 2 bases, with 5 bases of the junction left unmatched. The CDR3 covers 16 residues. The CDR3 DNA sequence: TGTGCCAGCAGCCAAGACAGGGGGCGCAACAACTATGGCTACACCTTC. It yields the protein CASSQDRGRNNYGYTF.

The V call is TRBV5-1, the J call TRBJ2-7; D gene unclear. With 0 bases removed from V and 2 bases from J, the gap between germline ends came to 12 bases. There are 15 residues in the CDR3. Germline V gives CDR1 SGHRS, CDR2 YFSETQ. The CDR3 DNA follows: TGCGCCAGCAGCTTGGGGGGTTCGGATACCTACGAGCAGTACTTC. Translation: CASSLGGSDTYEQYF.

This sequence joins TRBV6-6 and TRBJ2-5; 11 bases align to TRBD2. The CDR3 is made up of 16 amino acids. V shed 0 bases and J 5 bases; nucleotides not matched to a gene: 5. Per germline, CDR1 MNHNY and CDR2 SVGAGI (reference sequence). This CDR3 is CASSYSVAGGFETQYF. The CDR3 region has the DNA TGTGCCAGCAGTTACTCGGTAGCGGGAGGGTTTGAGACCCAGTACTTC.